These 14 T cell receptor beta chains were sequenced from one sample in a study of PD-1 blockade in classical Hodgkin lymphoma. Each of the patients experienced relapse following autologous stem cell transplantation, and their brentuximab vedotin exposure differed. Sequenced by immunoSEQ multiplex PCR; TCRdb stores in-frame clones only, minus some. This sample has 90,000 to 100,000 clones; over 85% occur once, and the top ten carry less than 3.5%. Material: peripheral blood mononuclear cells (PBMCs), obtained at baseline. The receptors were sampled from a human donor with classical Hodgkin lymphoma.

The chain recombines TRBV15 with TRBJ2-2; TRBD1 might be the D (6 bases). V was shortened by 1 base and J by 5 bases, with 11 bases between the two germline ends. Germline V lookup: CDR1 LNHNV, CDR2 YYDKDF (reference sequence). The CDR3 contains 15 residues. CDR3 nucleotides: TGTGCCACCAGCAGAGCAGGGGTGGAGACCGGGGAGCTGTTTTTT. Its translation: CATSRAGVETGELFF.

The chain carries TRBV4-1 and TRBJ2-7; tentative D call: TRBD1 (5 bases). The V gene lost 9 bases and the J gene lost 3 bases, with 21 bases spanning the gap. Germline V gene lookup returns CDR1 MGHRA and CDR2 YSYEKL. This CDR3 contains 15 residues. In nucleotides, the CDR3 is TGCGCCAGTAAAAGGGGCACCGATACCAACTACGAGCAGTACTTC. Protein sequence: CASKRGTDTNYEQYF.

V gene TRBV10-3 combines with J gene TRBJ2-1, with 12 bases fitting TRBD2. Germline CDR1 and CDR2: ENHRY and SYGVKD. The CDR3 extends over 18 amino acids. J gave up 4 bases and V 0 bases, and 7 bases lay outside the gene matches. DNA for the CDR3: TGTGCCATCAGTGAGTCCCGAGGACTAGCGGGACCATACAATGAGCAGTTCTTC. It specifies CAISESRGLAGPYNEQFF.

V gene TRBV29-1 combines with J gene TRBJ2-5; D is perhaps TRBD2 (6 bases). Trimming removed 6 bases from V and 0 bases from J, with 11 bases in between. The CDR3 sequence is 13 residues long. The V gene's germline CDR1 is SQVTM and CDR2 ANQGSEA. The CDR3 DNA sequence: TGCAGCGTAGTCCCTAGCGACCAAGAGACCCAGTACTTC. Its protein product is CSVVPSDQETQYF.

The chain recombines TRBV6-5 with TRBJ2-1; D call uncertain. The V end lost 5 bases, the J end lost 5 bases, and 16 bases lay between the germline ends. CDR3 length: 15 residues. From germline, CDR1 is MNHEY and CDR2 SVGAGI. In DNA form, the CDR3 reads TGTGCCAGCAGTCCCGGTCAGGCCGGAGACAATGAGCAGTTCTTC. Its protein is CASSPGQAGDNEQFF.

This sequence joins TRBV5-1 and TRBJ1-4, with D maybe TRBD1 (6 bases). Trimming took off 5 bases at V and 5 bases at J, with 13 bases between the two ends. There are 14 residues in the CDR3. Germline V gene sequence: CDR1 SGHRS, CDR2 YFSETQ. The CDR3 spells CASRPGTYNEKLFF. As DNA, the CDR3 is TGCGCCAGCAGACCCGGGACATACAATGAAAAACTGTTTTTT.

The chain couples TRBV2 to TRBJ2-7; a weak D match, TRBD1 (6 bases). CDR3 length: 17 amino acids. Germline CDR1 reads SNHLY; CDR2 reads FYNNEI. V dropped 5 bases and J dropped 2 bases, with 22 bases sitting between them. Here the CDR3 reads CASSPSPGHLKPYEQYF. The CDR3, as DNA: TGTGCCAGCAGTCCCTCCCCGGGACATTTAAAACCCTACGAGCAGTACTTC.

This rearrangement joins TRBV6-1 to TRBJ1-1, with D hard to call. This CDR3 has 13 residues. Trimming took 5 bases from V and 4 from J, leaving 11 bases between them. Germline V gene sequence: CDR1 MNHNS, CDR2 SASEGT. CDR3 DNA sequence: TGTGCCAGCAGTTCGGAGAGCGGCACTGAAGCTTTCTTT. It codes for CASSSESGTEAFF.

The chain joins TRBV2 to TRBJ2-4, with 11 positions matching TRBD2. Losses at the gene ends were 2 bases for V and 0 bases for J; bases not matched to a gene: 3. This CDR3 has 17 amino acids. The V gene's germline CDR1 is SNHLY and CDR2 FYNNEI. CDR3 DNA: TGTGCCAGCAGTGAACGACTAGCGGGATTAGCCAAAAACATTCAGTACTTC. Amino acids: CASSERLAGLAKNIQYF.

The chain uses TRBV5-1 and TRBJ1-5, with D possibly being TRBD1 (5 bases). The CDR3 has 14 residues. Germline-derived CDR1 and CDR2 are SGHRS and YFSETQ. Trimming shortened V by 8 bases and J by 0 bases, and 12 bases separated the two germline ends. The CDR3 loop is CARPGSYSNQPQHF. CDR3 nucleotides: TGCGCCAGGCCAGGGTCATATAGCAATCAGCCCCAGCATTTT. Supplemented by reference TRBV5-1 and TRBJ1-5, the full variable domain reads KAGVTQTPRYLIKTRGQQVTLSCSPISGHRSVSWYQQTPGQGLQFLFEYFSETQRNKGNFPGRFSGRQFSNSRSEMNVSTLELGDSALYLCARPGSYSNQPQHFGDGTRLSIL.

This chain links TRBV27 with TRBJ1-1; D possibly corresponds to TRBD1 (5 bases). The V gene lost 5 bases and the J gene lost 5 bases, with 18 bases spanning the gap. The CDR3 is 15 residues long. In germline, CDR1 is MNHEY, CDR2 SMNVEV (reference sequence). The CDR3: CASSDGAVSRTEAFF. DNA for the CDR3: TGTGCCAGCAGTGATGGGGCGGTCAGTAGAACTGAAGCTTTCTTT.

DNA for the CDR3: TGTGCCAGCAGTTCGACCCACGAGCAGTACTTC. Translating gives CASSSTHEQYF. The chain has TRBV28 and TRBJ2-7; D is unclear. With 4 bases removed from V and 5 bases from J, the gap between germline ends came to 6 bases. There are 11 residues in the CDR3. Germline V lookup: CDR1 MDHEN, CDR2 SYDVKM.

The chain carries TRBV9 and TRBJ2-1; D is unclear. V lost 3 bases and J lost 2, with 12 bases in between. In germline, CDR1 is SGDLS, CDR2 YYNGEE. This CDR3 region has 15 residues. This chain's CDR3 is CASSGFLRPYNEQFF. The CDR3 region has the DNA TGTGCCAGCAGCGGCTTCCTCCGCCCCTACAATGAGCAGTTCTTC. Full variable domain (outside the CDR3, taken from reference TRBV9 and TRBJ2-1): DSGVTQTPKHLITATGQRVTLRCSPRSGDLSVYWYQQSLDQGLQFLIQYYNGEERAKGNILERFSAQQFPDLHSELNLSSLELGDSALYFCASSGFLRPYNEQFFGPGTRLTVL.

This sequence joins TRBV28 and TRBJ2-7; 12 bases fit TRBD2. This CDR3 has 14 amino acids. V shed 6 bases, J shed 6 bases, and the junction held 6 bases outside the gene matches. CDR1 and CDR2 (germline): MDHEN, SYDVKM. The CDR3 sequence is CASRQTSGRREQYF. The CDR3 nucleotides read TGTGCCAGCAGGCAGACTAGCGGGAGACGCGAGCAGTACTTC.